The rows below give T cell receptor beta chains drawn from one sample of a study of blood T cell repertoires in COVID-19. Profiling relied on immunoSEQ multiplex PCR, and the TCRdb table lists in-frame clones only, not all of them. This sample has about 170,000 clones, with around four fifths found just once. The sequenced sample consisted of peripheral blood. These receptors were obtained from a woman over 75 with active or convalescent COVID-19. Both conserved end residues are part of each CDR3. Fields, in order: V gene, CDR3 protein.

>TRBV3-1/TRBV3-2
CASSQRTAGYGYTF
>TRBV6-5
CASSTSGGSYNEQFF
>TRBV10-3
CAISESAGRGTDTQYF
>TRBV29-1
CSVPGPVTGRHSPLHF
>TRBV7-2
CASSQHDRLNTEAFF
>TRBV6-2/TRBV6-3
CASSGQGDPGELFF
>TRBV27
CASTFYGQQAGELFF
>TRBV19
CASSIGGSQGLGSSYTF
>TRBV4-3
CASSQPSGGVNEQFF
>TRBV5-8
CASSFGGRRTDTQYF
>TRBV19
CASSIPREGGHEQYF
>TRBV7-3
CASSLYPWDTTDTQYF
>TRBV6-5
CASRAGTGGWGYTF
>TRBV5-1
CASSYDTRGEKLFF
>TRBV6-5
CASSLNRLRNTEAFF
>TRBV27
CASSLAPNNEQFF
>TRBV5-6
CATTAYGGSEETQYF
>TRBV19
CARPVITGSNQPQHF
>TRBV29-1
CSVREGSSYNSPLHF
>TRBV6-2/TRBV6-3
CASSYPRASTDTQYF
>TRBV10-3
CAIRQAGETQYF
>TRBV7-9
CASSMQSAEAFF
>TRBV29-1
CSVWTSGGELFF
>TRBV6-2/TRBV6-3
CASSEDYDEQFF
>TRBV11-2
CASRPDRGKYNSPLHF
>TRBV6-5
CATKPSGTGGYEQYF
>TRBV3-1/TRBV3-2
CASSQPGMAGELFF
>TRBV12-3/TRBV12-4
CASSSGFLYEQYF
>TRBV6-5
CASSYSTGNYGYTF
>TRBV5-1
CASSLVGTGGNGYTF
>TRBV19
CASQPAGGPDTQYF
>TRBV7-2
CASSSRNTEAFF
>TRBV6-1
CASSEDMGHYGYTF
>TRBV18
CASSPRQGMGNEQFF
>TRBV10-3
CAISDQGGEAYEQYF
>TRBV19
CASSLWEGGTYNEQFF
>TRBV5-1
CASSPTGVAGNTIYF
>TRBV4-1
CASSQEETARSTEAFF
>TRBV7-9
CASSLGDRGLRSLDEQYF
>TRBV4-1
CASADGGNQPQHF